This T cell receptor (beta chain) emerged from a study of T cells expressing NK-cell markers (dated by TCRdb to 2020 to 2021). A note on the overall study: About 8 donors provided sorted CD3+CD56+NKG2C+, CD3+CD56+NKG2C- and CD3+CD56-NKG2C+ T-cell subsets, whose TCR beta-chain repertoires were profiled. Among the eight sequenced donors, only one was HCMV-seronegative, while the other seven were HCMV-seropositive. The study sequenced eight donors, all healthy volunteers chosen at random: three men and five women. Sequencing of the libraries produced 2 x 150 bp reads on Illumina HiSeq 2000/2500, MiSeq or NextSeq. What the research found in general, with its limitations: For about 6 donors, the dominant CD3+CD56+NKG2C+ clonotypes were among the top 10 CD8+ clonotypes and accounted for about 1.0-7.5% of CD8+ T cells. Whether the expanded NKG2C-expressing T cell clones were specific for HCMV antigens was left unclear. Those dominant clonotypes were again the most abundant among CD3+CD56-NKG2C+ cells in a handful of donors, at about 25-60.1%.

A remark on this clonotype: Its binding antigen is unknown.

A commercial ELISA kit detecting HCMV-specific IgG in serum was used to determine HCMV serostatus. Peripheral blood mononuclear cells were isolated from blood by Ficoll density gradient centrifugation. The CDR3, cysteine through phenylalanine, is 12 amino acids long. The DNA is unrecorded. In the germline V gene, CDR1 corresponds to ENHRY and CDR2 to SYGVKD. Data came from an Illumina HiSeq 2000. The TCR beta cDNA libraries were made using 5'RACE template switching, a step that added both a universal primer site and unique molecular identifiers. Priming for cDNA synthesis came from the TCR beta constant segment, and two successive PCR amplification steps followed. In the paper's pipeline: Reads were demultiplexed and grouped by UMI with MIGEC, and clonotypes were assembled and quantified with MiTCR. To exclude erroneous sequences, only TCR cDNA sequences supported by at least two reads were retained. The tcR package was used for downstream repertoire analysis, with clonotypes matched between fractions based on CDR3 nucleotide sequence plus V segment. VDJmatch was used to annotate antigen specificity against VDJdb, with one amino acid substitution in CDR3 permitted. TCRdb reanalyzed the reads, keeping one entry per CDR3 protein sequence and omitting DNA. The V and J calls were determined by TCRdb, not by the authors. This sample's table lists some 150,000 distinct CDR3 sequences. The ten largest clonotypes hold 9.5% to 15% of the sample.

The sample taken for sequencing was blood T cells: a sorted CD56 or NKG2C T cell subset, CD4+ or CD8+ T cells, or bulk PBMC T cells (not recorded which). This TCR was recovered from a man aged 18 to 30 in good health. Donor details come from another sample of the same person, matched by shared clones. The chain was built from TRBV10-3 and TRBJ1-1; TCRdb returns TRBD1, unconfirmable since there is no DNA. For the CDR3, the sequence is CAIRTGNTEAFF.